One sample yielded the 22 T cell receptor beta chains listed below, sequenced in a study of T cells in localized non-small cell lung cancer. Libraries were prepared by immunoSEQ multiplex PCR; TCRdb keeps only in-frame clonotypes and omits some of them. The sample has some 30,000 clones; around 87% are singletons. The source material was peripheral blood mononuclear cells, sampled before any cancer treatment. These receptors were obtained from a man between 40 and 70 years old with stage III lung adenocarcinoma.

This rearrangement joins TRBV2 to TRBJ2-7, with D possibly being TRBD2 (7 bases). This CDR3 spans 16 amino acids. V gave up 6 bases and J gave up 0 bases, with 18 bases separating them. Per the germline V gene, CDR1 is SNHLY and CDR2 is FYNNEI. The CDR3 nucleotides read TGTGCCAGCAGCCGAGGGGGAGGGGCCAGCTCCTACGAGCAGTACTTC. It yields the protein CASSRGGGASSYEQYF.

The rearrangement uses TRBV5-6 and TRBJ2-5; 9 nucleotides line up with TRBD2. Trimming at V came to 1 base and at J to 4 bases, leaving 5 bases not matched to a gene. Germline CDR1 and CDR2: SGHDT and YYEEEE. This CDR3 spans 15 amino acids. CDR3 region: CASSLWLAGSETQYF. The CDR3 DNA reads as TGTGCCAGCAGCTTGTGGCTAGCGGGGTCAGAGACCCAGTACTTC.

This chain links TRBV5-1 with TRBJ2-3, with D possibly being TRBD2 (6 bases). Trimming took 0 bases from V and 0 from J, leaving 8 bases between them. This CDR3 is 15 amino acids long. From germline, CDR1 is SGHRS and CDR2 YFSETQ. For the CDR3, the DNA is TGCGCCAGCAGCTTGGACGGGGGTAGCACAGATACGCAGTATTTT. Protein: CASSLDGGSTDTQYF.

The rearrangement joins TRBV21-1 to TRBJ2-1; the D segment call TRBD1 is taken from the table without a DNA check. TRBV21-1 is a known pseudogene. This CDR3 is 15 amino acids long. The CDR3 is CASRPQGSSYNEQFF. The CDR3 DNA reads as TGTGCCAGCAGACCCCAGGGCAGCTCCTACAATGAGCAGTTCTTC.

CDR3 sequence reads: CASSLGTARINSPLHF. The CDR3 coding sequence is TGTGCCAGCAGCCTCGGGACAGCCAGGATAAATTCACCCCTCCACTTT. The rearrangement links TRBV5-8 to TRBJ1-6; 7 bases are a match to TRBD1. Germline V gene lookup returns CDR1 SGHTS and CDR2 YDEGEE. The CDR3 is 16 residues long. V trimming: 4 bases; J trimming: 7 bases; junction bases outside the gene matches: 11.

The V gene is TRBV13, the J gene TRBJ2-7, with 7 bases aligning to TRBD2. V dropped 6 bases and J dropped 2; count of bases not matched to a gene: 4. The length of the CDR3 is 13 residues. The germline V gene encodes CDR1 PRHDT and CDR2 FYEKMQ (reference sequence). This CDR3 is CASRKAGTYEQYF. As DNA, the CDR3 is TGTGCCAGCAGGAAAGCGGGGACCTACGAGCAGTACTTC.

The V and J genes are TRBV5-1 and TRBJ2-7, with TRBD1 identical over 7 bases. The CDR3 consists of 14 residues. V was pared by 3 bases and J by 4 bases, with 7 bases of the junction left unmatched. Germline CDR1 SGHRS, CDR2 YFSETQ. The CDR3 protein is CASSSQGVGYEQYF. The CDR3 bases are TGCGCCAGCAGCTCCCAGGGGGTCGGGTACGAGCAGTACTTC. The full variable domain, completed using reference TRBV5-1 and TRBJ2-7, is KAGVTQTPRYLIKTRGQQVTLSCSPISGHRSVSWYQQTPGQGLQFLFEYFSETQRNKGNFPGRFSGRQFSNSRSEMNVSTLELGDSALYLCASSSQGVGYEQYFGPGTRLTVT.

The rearrangement uses TRBV11-3 and TRBJ1-1; the D gene is possibly TRBD1 (6 bases). V was pared by 6 bases and J by 1 base, with 9 bases between. The germline CDR1 and CDR2 sequences are SGHNT and YENEEA. The CDR3 loop spans 13 amino acids. CDR3 protein: CASRPQGNTEAFF. CDR3 sequence (DNA): TGTGCCAGCAGACCACAGGGGAACACTGAAGCTTTCTTT.

V is TRBV4-2 and J is TRBJ2-7; 12 bases line up with TRBD2. The ends lost 4 bases at V and 2 bases at J; junction bases unmatched: 3. From germline, CDR1 is LGHNA and CDR2 YNFKEQ. The CDR3 spans 15 residues. CDR3 residues: CASSPRTSGTYEQYF. The CDR3 DNA reads as TGTGCCAGCAGCCCGAGGACTAGCGGGACCTACGAGCAGTACTTC.

The chain joins TRBV7-2 to TRBJ1-4; D unclear. The CDR3 has 14 amino acids. Germline loops: CDR1 SGHTA, CDR2 FQGNSA. V was cut by 3 bases and J by 4 bases, with 9 bases left in between. In nucleotides, the CDR3 is TGTGCCAGCAGCTTTCGGGGTATTAATGAAAAACTGTTTTTT. Translation: CASSFRGINEKLFF.

This chain connects TRBV30 to TRBJ2-7; TRBD2 might be the D (6 bases). The V gene lost 0 bases and the J gene lost 2 bases, with 11 bases spanning the gap. From germline, CDR1 is GTSNPN and CDR2 SVGIG (reference sequence). The CDR3 spans 14 residues. CDR3 nucleotide sequence: TGTGCCTGGAGTGTACTGGAGGGTCCCTACGAGCAGTACTTC. Translating it yields CAWSVLEGPYEQYF.

This chain joins TRBV7-6 and TRBJ2-1, with D possibly TRBD2 on 7 matching bases. CDR3 length equals 13 residues. Trimming shortened V by 8 bases and J by 5 bases, and 13 bases separated the two germline ends. The germline CDR1 and CDR2 sequences are SGHVS and FNYEAQ. The CDR3 sequence: CASGRGPNNEQFF. As DNA, the CDR3 is TGTGCCAGCGGGCGGGGGCCTAACAATGAGCAGTTCTTC.

This clone was seen more than once but under ten times. The chain joins TRBV14 to TRBJ1-2; no firm D call. Looked up from germline, CDR1 is SGHDN and CDR2 is FVKESK. Trimming shortened V by 1 base and J by 6 bases, and 12 bases separated the two germline ends. The CDR3 extends over 14 amino acids. In DNA, the CDR3 is TGTGCCAGCAGCCAAGTTCGTCATGGGGATGGCTACACCTTC. Translating it yields CASSQVRHGDGYTF.

The CDR3 is CAWSVLPSGGAETQYF. The CDR3 DNA sequence: TGTGCCTGGAGTGTACTTCCTAGCGGGGGGGCAGAGACCCAGTACTTC. The chain carries TRBV30 and TRBJ2-5; 12 positions match TRBD2. Germline CDR1 and CDR2: GTSNPN and SVGIG (reference sequence). V was clipped by 0 bases and J by 4 bases; unmatched bases: 6. This CDR3 spans 16 amino acids.

V and J are TRBV5-4 and TRBJ2-7; weak D call: TRBD1 (6 bases). With 0 bases removed from V and 7 bases from J, the gap between germline ends came to 14 bases. The CDR3 is made up of 14 amino acids. Looked up from germline, CDR1 is SGHNT and CDR2 is YYREEE (reference sequence). CDR3 DNA: TGTGCCAGCAGCTTGGCCCACAGGGTTGAAGAGCAGTACTTC. It codes for CASSLAHRVEEQYF.

This chain joins TRBV27 and TRBJ2-1; TRBD2 might be the D (5 bases). Trimming shortened V by 2 bases and J by 1 base, and 6 bases separated the two germline ends. Per germline, CDR1 MNHEY and CDR2 SMNVEV (reference sequence). The CDR3 is 14 amino acids. Here the CDR3 reads CASSLEGSYNEQFF. Here the CDR3 DNA reads TGTGCCAGCAGTTTAGAGGGTTCCTACAATGAGCAGTTCTTC.

V gene TRBV5-1 combines with J gene TRBJ1-2; 7 bases are a match to TRBD1. V trimming: 6 bases; J trimming: 1 base; junction bases outside the gene matches: 9. The CDR3 is 15 amino acids. The germline V gene encodes CDR1 SGHRS and CDR2 YFSETQ. CDR3 nucleotides: TGCGCCAGCACCCCCCAGGGGGGGATTAACTATGGCTACACCTTC. Translated: CASTPQGGINYGYTF.

This clone turned up a few times. The chain employs TRBV7-2 and TRBJ2-3; 11 bases fit TRBD2. Germline-derived CDR1 and CDR2 are SGHTA and FQGNSA. J lost 8 bases, V lost 5 bases, and 9 bases had no gene match. The CDR3 has 15 amino acids. The CDR3 DNA sequence: TGTGCCAGCAGCCCAGTAGCGGGGGGGCCGGCTACGCAGTATTTT. This gives the protein CASSPVAGGPATQYF.

This chain connects TRBV4-3 to TRBJ1-1, with 7 nucleotides matching TRBD1. The CDR3 covers 15 residues. Germline V gene sequence: CDR1 LGHNA, CDR2 YSLEER. J was trimmed by 5 bases and V by 1 base; bases with no gene match: 7. CDR3 loop: CASSQARQGRTEAFF. Here the CDR3 DNA reads TGCGCCAGCAGCCAAGCCAGACAGGGACGAACTGAAGCTTTCTTT.

This clone was seen only once. The CDR3 DNA is TGTGCCAGTTGGGACAGGGGGCTTAATGAAGATGGCTACACCTTC. Translation gives CASWDRGLNEDGYTF. This chain joins TRBV19 and TRBJ1-2, with TRBD1 identical over 12 bases. V dropped 8 bases and J dropped 6; count of bases not matched to a gene: 10. The CDR3 runs 15 residues. CDR1 and CDR2 from the germline V gene are LNHDA and SQIVND (reference sequence).

This clone was observed a single time. The J gene is TRBJ1-4, the V gene TRBV6-1; D gene ambiguous. CDR1 and CDR2 (germline): MNHNS, SASEGT. V lost 0 bases to trimming and J lost 8 bases, with 4 bases between them. The CDR3 runs 12 residues. The CDR3 DNA sequence: TGTGCCAGCAGTGAAGCGTGGGAAAAACTGTTTTTT. Translation: CASSEAWEKLFF.

This chain joins TRBV5-6 and TRBJ1-6; D not resolved. The germline gives CDR1 SGHDT, CDR2 YYEEEE. Trimming shortened V by 5 bases and J by 5 bases, and 8 bases separated the two germline ends. The CDR3 runs to 13 residues. The CDR3 spells CASRLLDNSPLHF. The DNA for the CDR3 is TGTGCCAGCAGGCTTCTTGATAATTCACCCCTCCACTTT.